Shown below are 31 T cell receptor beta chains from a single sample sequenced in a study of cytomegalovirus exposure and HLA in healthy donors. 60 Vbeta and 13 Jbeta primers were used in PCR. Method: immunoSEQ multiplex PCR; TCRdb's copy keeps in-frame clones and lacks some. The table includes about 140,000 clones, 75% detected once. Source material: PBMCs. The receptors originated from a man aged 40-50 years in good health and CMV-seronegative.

The CDR3 region is CASSQEGDRVNTEAFF. Here the CDR3 DNA reads TGTGCCAGCAGCCAAGAAGGAGATCGGGTGAACACTGAAGCTTTCTTT. This chain links TRBV4-2 with TRBJ1-1; D remains unclear. The CDR3 is made up of 16 amino acids. Germline-derived CDR1 and CDR2 are LGHNA and YNFKEQ. V was cut by 0 bases and J by 0 bases, with 11 bases left in between.

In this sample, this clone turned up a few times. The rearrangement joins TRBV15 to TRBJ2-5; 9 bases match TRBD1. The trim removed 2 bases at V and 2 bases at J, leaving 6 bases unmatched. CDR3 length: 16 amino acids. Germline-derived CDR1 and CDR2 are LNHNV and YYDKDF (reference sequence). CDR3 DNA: TGTGCCACCAGCAGACTTGGACAGGGGCAGCAAGAGACCCAGTACTTC. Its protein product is CATSRLGQGQQETQYF. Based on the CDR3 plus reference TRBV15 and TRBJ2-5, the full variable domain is DAMVIQNPRYQVTQFGKPVTLSCSQTLNHNVMYWYQQKSSQAPKLLFHYYDKDFNNEADTPDNFQSRRPNTSFCFLDIRSPGLGDTAMYLCATSRLGQGQQETQYFGPGTRLLVL.

The CDR3 region has the DNA TGTGCCAGCAGTCTGGGACAGGGTGCAACTGAAGCTTTCTTT. Its protein is CASSLGQGATEAFF. V and J are TRBV6-1 and TRBJ1-1; TRBD1 agrees at 9 bases. V shed 5 bases, J shed 5 bases, and the junction held 6 bases outside the gene matches. This CDR3 has 14 amino acids. The germline CDR1 and CDR2 sequences are MNHNS and SASEGT.

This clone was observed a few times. The CDR3 bases are TGTGCCAGTAGTATCGGCGGGGGGGCTACCGGGGAGCTGTTTTTT. It specifies CASSIGGGATGELFF. The chain carries TRBV19 and TRBJ2-2, with 9 nucleotides matching TRBD2. V shed 3 bases, J shed 5 bases, and the junction held 4 bases outside the gene matches. The CDR3 contains 15 residues. Germline CDR1 reads LNHDA; CDR2 reads SQIVND (reference sequence).

The CDR3 region is CATSRDTQAYQPQHF. The CDR3 coding sequence is TGTGCCACCAGCAGAGATACGCAGGCTTATCAGCCCCAGCATTTT. V is TRBV15 and J is TRBJ1-5, with no clear D. This CDR3 has 15 amino acids. The ends were cut back, 0 bases at V and 5 bases at J, with 11 bases in the middle. Germline V gives CDR1 LNHNV, CDR2 YYDKDF (reference sequence).

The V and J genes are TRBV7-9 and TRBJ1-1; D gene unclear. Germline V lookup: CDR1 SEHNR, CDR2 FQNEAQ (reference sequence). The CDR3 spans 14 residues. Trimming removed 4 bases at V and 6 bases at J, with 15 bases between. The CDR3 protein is CASSSTAGFSEAFF. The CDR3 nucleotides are TGTGCCAGCAGCTCTACGGCGGGTTTTTCTGAAGCTTTCTTT.

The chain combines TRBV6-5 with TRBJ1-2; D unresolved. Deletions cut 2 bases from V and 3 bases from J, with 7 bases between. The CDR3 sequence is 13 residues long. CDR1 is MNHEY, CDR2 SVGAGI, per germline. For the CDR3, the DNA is TGTGCCAGCAGTTACGAGGTGGACTATGGCTACACCTTC. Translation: CASSYEVDYGYTF.

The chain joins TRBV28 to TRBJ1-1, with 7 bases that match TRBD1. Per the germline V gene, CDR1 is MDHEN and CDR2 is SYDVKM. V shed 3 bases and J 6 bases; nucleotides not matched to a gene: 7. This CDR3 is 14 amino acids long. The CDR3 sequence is CASSFAPGGPEAFF. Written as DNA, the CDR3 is TGTGCCAGCAGTTTCGCACCAGGGGGACCTGAAGCTTTCTTT.

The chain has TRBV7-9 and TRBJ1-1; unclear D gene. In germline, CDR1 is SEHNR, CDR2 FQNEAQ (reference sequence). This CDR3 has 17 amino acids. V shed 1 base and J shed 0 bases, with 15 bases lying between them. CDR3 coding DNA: TGTGCCAGCAGCTTAGACGGTTCGGAGGCAATGAACACTGAAGCTTTCTTT. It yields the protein CASSLDGSEAMNTEAFF.

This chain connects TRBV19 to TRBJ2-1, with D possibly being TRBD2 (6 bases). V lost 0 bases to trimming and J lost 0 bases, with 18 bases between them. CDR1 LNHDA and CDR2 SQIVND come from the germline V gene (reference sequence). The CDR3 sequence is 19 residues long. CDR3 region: CASSIDWGGATPSYNEQFF. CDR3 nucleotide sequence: TGTGCCAGTAGTATAGATTGGGGCGGGGCCACCCCCTCCTACAATGAGCAGTTCTTC.

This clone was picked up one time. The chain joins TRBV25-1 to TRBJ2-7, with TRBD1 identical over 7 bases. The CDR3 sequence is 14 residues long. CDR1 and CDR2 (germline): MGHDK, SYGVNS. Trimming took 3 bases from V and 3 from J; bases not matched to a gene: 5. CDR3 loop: CASSDRQGRYEQYF. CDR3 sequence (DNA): TGTGCCAGCAGTGATCGACAGGGTCGCTACGAGCAGTACTTC.

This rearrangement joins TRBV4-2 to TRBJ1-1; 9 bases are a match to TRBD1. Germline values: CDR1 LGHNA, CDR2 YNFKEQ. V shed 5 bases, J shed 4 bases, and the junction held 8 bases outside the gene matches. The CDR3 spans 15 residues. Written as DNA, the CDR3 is TGTGCCAGCAGCTTCCGACCGGGACAGGGCACTGAAGCTTTCTTT. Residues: CASSFRPGQGTEAFF.

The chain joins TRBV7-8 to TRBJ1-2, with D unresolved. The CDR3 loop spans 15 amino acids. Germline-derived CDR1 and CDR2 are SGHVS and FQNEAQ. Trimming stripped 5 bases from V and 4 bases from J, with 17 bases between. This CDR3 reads CASSAGLSLFYGYTF. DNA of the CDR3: TGTGCCAGCAGCGCCGGCCTTAGCCTATTCTATGGCTACACCTTC.

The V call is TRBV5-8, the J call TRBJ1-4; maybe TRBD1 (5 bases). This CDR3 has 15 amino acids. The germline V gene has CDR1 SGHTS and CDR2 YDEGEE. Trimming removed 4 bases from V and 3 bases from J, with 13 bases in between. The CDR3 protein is CASSPRGRSNEKLFF. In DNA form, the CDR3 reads TGTGCCAGCAGCCCCCGGGGGAGGTCTAATGAAAAACTGTTTTTT.

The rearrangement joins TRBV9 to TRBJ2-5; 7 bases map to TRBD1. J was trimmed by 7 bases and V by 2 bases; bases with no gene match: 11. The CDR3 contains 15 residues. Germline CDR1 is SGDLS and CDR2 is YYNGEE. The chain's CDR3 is CASSVGAQGTGTQYF. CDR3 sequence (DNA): TGTGCCAGCAGCGTCGGTGCACAGGGGACGGGGACCCAGTACTTC.

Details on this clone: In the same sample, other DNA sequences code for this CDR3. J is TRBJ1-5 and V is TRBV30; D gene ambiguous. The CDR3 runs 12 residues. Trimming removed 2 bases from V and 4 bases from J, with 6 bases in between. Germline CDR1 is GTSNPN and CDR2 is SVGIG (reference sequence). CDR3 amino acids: CAWSPGNQPQHF. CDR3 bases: TGTGCCTGGAGTCCGGGGAATCAGCCCCAGCATTTT.

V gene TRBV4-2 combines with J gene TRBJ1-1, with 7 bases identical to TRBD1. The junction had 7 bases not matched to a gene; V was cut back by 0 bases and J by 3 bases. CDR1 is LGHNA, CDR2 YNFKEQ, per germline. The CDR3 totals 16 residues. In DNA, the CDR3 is TGTGCCAGCAGCCAAGACCTAGACAGGGCGGACACTGAAGCTTTCTTT. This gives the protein CASSQDLDRADTEAFF.

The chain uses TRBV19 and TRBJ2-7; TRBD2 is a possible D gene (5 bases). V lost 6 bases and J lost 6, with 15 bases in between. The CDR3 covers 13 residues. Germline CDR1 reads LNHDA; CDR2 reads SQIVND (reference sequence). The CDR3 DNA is TGTGCCAGTAGGCGGGTTTCCAGTGGCGAGCAGTACTTC. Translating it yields CASRRVSSGEQYF.

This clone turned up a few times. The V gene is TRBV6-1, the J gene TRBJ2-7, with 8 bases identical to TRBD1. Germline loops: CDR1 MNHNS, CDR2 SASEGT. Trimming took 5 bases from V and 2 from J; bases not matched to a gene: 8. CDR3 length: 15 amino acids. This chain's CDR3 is CASSLLAQGAYEQYF. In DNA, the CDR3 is TGTGCCAGCAGTTTGCTAGCACAGGGGGCCTACGAGCAGTACTTC.

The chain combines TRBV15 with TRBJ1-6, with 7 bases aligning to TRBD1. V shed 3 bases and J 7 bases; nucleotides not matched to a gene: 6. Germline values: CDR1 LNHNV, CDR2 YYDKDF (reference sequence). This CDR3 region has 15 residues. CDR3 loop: CATSSVGTENSPLHF. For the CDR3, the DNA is TGTGCCACCAGCAGTGTTGGGACAGAGAATTCACCCCTCCACTTT. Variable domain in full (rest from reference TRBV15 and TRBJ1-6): DAMVIQNPRYQVTQFGKPVTLSCSQTLNHNVMYWYQQKSSQAPKLLFHYYDKDFNNEADTPDNFQSRRPNTSFCFLDIRSPGLGDTAMYLCATSSVGTENSPLHFGNGTRLTVT.

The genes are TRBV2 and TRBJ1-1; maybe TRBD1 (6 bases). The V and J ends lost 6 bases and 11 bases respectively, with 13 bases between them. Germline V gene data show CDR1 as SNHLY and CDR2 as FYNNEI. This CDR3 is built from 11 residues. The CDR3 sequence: CASRQGSGAFF. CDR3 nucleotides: TGTGCCAGCAGACAGGGTAGCGGGGCTTTCTTT.

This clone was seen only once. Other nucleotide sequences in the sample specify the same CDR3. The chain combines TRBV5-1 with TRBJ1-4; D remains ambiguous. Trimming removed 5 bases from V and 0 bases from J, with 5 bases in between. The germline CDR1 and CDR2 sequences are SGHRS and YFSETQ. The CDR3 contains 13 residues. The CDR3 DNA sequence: TGCGCCAGCAGTTATACAACTAATGAAAAACTGTTTTTT. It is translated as CASSYTTNEKLFF.

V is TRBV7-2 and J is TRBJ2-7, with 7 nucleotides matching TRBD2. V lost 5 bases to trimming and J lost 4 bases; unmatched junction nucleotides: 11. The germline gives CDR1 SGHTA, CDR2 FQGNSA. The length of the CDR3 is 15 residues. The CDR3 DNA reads TGTGCCAGCAGCCCAAGAGCGGGGCCCGTTTACGAGCAGTACTTC. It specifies CASSPRAGPVYEQYF.

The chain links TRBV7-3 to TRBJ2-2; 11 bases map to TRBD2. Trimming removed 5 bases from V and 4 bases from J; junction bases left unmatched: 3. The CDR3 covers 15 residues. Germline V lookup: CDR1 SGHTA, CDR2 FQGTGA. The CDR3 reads CASSRLAGFTGELFF. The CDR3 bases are TGTGCCAGCAGCCGACTAGCGGGGTTCACCGGGGAGCTGTTTTTT. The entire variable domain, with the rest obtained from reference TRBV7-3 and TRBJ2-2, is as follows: GAGVSQTPSNKVTEKGKYVELRCDPISGHTALYWYRQSLGQGPEFLIYFQGTGAADDSGLPNDRFFAVRPEGSVSTLKIQRTERGDSAVYLCASSRLAGFTGELFFGEGSRLTVL.

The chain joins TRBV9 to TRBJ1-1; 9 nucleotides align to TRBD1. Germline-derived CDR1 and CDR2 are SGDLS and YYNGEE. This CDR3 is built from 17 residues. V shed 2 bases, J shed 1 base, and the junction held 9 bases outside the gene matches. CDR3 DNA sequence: TGTGCCAGCAGCGTCTTACCCGGGACAGGGCCGAACACTGAAGCTTTCTTT. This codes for CASSVLPGTGPNTEAFF.

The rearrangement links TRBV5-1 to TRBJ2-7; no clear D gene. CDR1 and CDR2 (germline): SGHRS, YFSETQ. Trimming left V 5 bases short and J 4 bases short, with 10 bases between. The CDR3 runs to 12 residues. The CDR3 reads CASSRESYEQYF. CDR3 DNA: TGCGCCAGCAGTCGAGAATCGTACGAGCAGTACTTC. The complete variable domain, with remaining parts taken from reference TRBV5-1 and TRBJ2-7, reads KAGVTQTPRYLIKTRGQQVTLSCSPISGHRSVSWYQQTPGQGLQFLFEYFSETQRNKGNFPGRFSGRQFSNSRSEMNVSTLELGDSALYLCASSRESYEQYFGPGTRLTVT.

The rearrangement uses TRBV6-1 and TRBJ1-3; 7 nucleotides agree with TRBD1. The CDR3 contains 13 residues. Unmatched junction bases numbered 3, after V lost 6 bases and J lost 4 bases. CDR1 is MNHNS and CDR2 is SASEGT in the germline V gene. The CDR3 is CASSQDRGNTIYF. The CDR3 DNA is TGTGCCAGCAGCCAGGACAGGGGAAACACCATATATTTT.

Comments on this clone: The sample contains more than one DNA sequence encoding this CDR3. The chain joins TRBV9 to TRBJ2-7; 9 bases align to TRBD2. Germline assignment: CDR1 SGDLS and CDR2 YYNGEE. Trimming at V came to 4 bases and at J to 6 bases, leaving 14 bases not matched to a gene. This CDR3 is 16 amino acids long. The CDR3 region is CASSPRTGLASGEQYF. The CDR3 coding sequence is TGTGCCAGCAGCCCTCGCACGGGACTAGCTTCGGGCGAGCAGTACTTC.

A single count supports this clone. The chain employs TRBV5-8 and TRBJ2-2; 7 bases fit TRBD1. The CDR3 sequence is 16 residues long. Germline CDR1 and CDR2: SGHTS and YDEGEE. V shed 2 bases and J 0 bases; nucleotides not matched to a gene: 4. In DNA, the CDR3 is TGTGCCAGCAGCTTCCGGACAGGCACGAACACCGGGGAGCTGTTTTTT. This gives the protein CASSFRTGTNTGELFF.

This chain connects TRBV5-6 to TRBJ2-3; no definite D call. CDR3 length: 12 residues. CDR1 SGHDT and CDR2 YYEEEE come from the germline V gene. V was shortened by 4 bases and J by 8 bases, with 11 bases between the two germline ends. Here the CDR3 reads CASSRNSGTQYF. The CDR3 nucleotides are TGTGCCAGCAGCAGAAACAGTGGTACGCAGTATTTT.

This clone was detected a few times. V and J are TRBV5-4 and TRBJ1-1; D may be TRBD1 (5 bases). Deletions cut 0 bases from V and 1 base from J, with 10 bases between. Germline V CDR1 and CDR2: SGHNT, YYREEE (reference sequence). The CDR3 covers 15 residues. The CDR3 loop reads CASSLGGLKNTEAFF. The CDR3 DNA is TGTGCCAGCAGCTTGGGGGGACTTAAGAACACTGAAGCTTTCTTT.